This T cell receptor beta chain was observed in a study of OX40 agonist ivuxolimab in advanced cancers. The data were produced by immunoSEQ multiplex PCR, yet TCRdb's version contains in-frame clones alone and is incomplete. The table has about 77,000 clones, 83% seen once. This clonotype was obtained from an adult with an advanced solid tumor such as melanoma, head and neck, liver or kidney cancer. The material was CD4+ or CD8+ T cells sorted from blood, obtained in a trial of the OX40 agonist ivuxolimab.

The CDR3 is CASSSPSSGGYNEQFF. The CDR3 DNA reads TGTGCCAGCAGTTCCCCGAGTAGCGGGGGGTACAATGAGCAGTTCTTC. The chain recombines TRBV28 with TRBJ2-1, with TRBD2 identical over 10 bases. V lost 4 bases to trimming and J lost 4 bases; unmatched junction nucleotides: 7. The V gene's germline CDR1 is MDHEN and CDR2 SYDVKM. The CDR3 is 16 residues long.